This passage covers 9 T cell receptor beta chains from one sample sequenced in a study of blood T cell repertoires in COVID-19 (TCRdb year 2020). Library preparation used the immunoSEQ multiplex PCR assay. TCRdb limited this immuneACCESS table to in-frame rearrangements with V and J called. A share of clones is missing; checked studies link under half to unresolved V genes, and the rest is unexplained. The sample table contains tens of thousands of clones; only one count was recorded for 88% of them. Jointly, the top ten make up about 22% of the sample. Material for sequencing was peripheral blood. These receptors all come from a woman aged 50 to 60 with active or convalescent COVID-19.

This chain links TRBV5-5 with TRBJ1-5, with 9 bases fitting TRBD1. Germline V gene lookup returns CDR1 SGHKS and CDR2 YYEKEE (reference sequence). J was trimmed by 4 bases and V by 4 bases; bases with no gene match: 6. There are 15 residues in the CDR3. The CDR3 loop reads CASSQGQGRNQPQHF. The CDR3 DNA follows: TGTGCCAGCAGCCAGGGACAGGGAAGAAATCAGCCCCAGCATTTT.

V gene TRBV9 combines with J gene TRBJ2-1, with 11 bases that match TRBD2. There are 15 residues in the CDR3. Unmatched junction bases numbered 2, after V lost 2 bases and J lost 4 bases. From germline, CDR1 is SGDLS and CDR2 YYNGEE. CDR3 nucleotides: TGTGCCAGCAGCGTTATAGCGGGAGGGTACAATGAGCAGTTCTTC. Translated, it gives CASSVIAGGYNEQFF.

J is TRBJ1-1 and V is TRBV3-1 (or the pseudogene TRBV3-2); D not certain. This CDR3 has 13 amino acids. V shed 0 bases and J shed 10 bases, with 12 bases lying between them. Germline CDR1 is LGHDT and CDR2 is YNNKEL (reference sequence). The CDR3 DNA reads TGTGCCAGCAGCCAAGAGTCAGCAGGAGGAGCTTTCTTT. Encoded protein: CASSQESAGGAFF.

This sequence joins TRBV3-1 (or the pseudogene TRBV3-2) and TRBJ1-1; a possible D gene is TRBD1 (5 bases). The ends were cut back, 7 bases at V and 1 base at J, with 19 bases in the middle. The CDR3 has 16 amino acids. In germline, CDR1 is LGHDT, CDR2 YNNKEL (reference sequence). This chain's CDR3 is CASTAGRLPWNTEAFF. CDR3 sequence (DNA): TGTGCCAGCACCGCGGGACGCCTCCCTTGGAACACTGAAGCTTTCTTT.

The chain links TRBV5-1 to TRBJ1-2, with 7 bases identical to TRBD1. The CDR3 length is 14 residues. Germline assignment: CDR1 SGHRS and CDR2 YFSETQ. V was clipped by 4 bases and J by 3 bases; unmatched bases: 6. In nucleotides, the CDR3 is TGCGCCAGCAGCAGACAGGGAGAGGACTATGGCTACACCTTC. Its translation is CASSRQGEDYGYTF.

V and J are TRBV27 and TRBJ1-4; a weak D match, TRBD1 (5 bases). Per the germline V gene, CDR1 is MNHEY and CDR2 is SMNVEV (reference sequence). Trimming removed 8 bases at V and 8 bases at J, with 18 bases between. CDR3 length equals 14 residues. DNA of the CDR3: TGTGCCAGCCGTCGACCAGGGCCTGGGGAAAAACTGTTTTTT. This sequence encodes CASRRPGPGEKLFF. The variable domain in full, with the rest retrieved from reference TRBV27 and TRBJ1-4, is EAQVTQNPRYLITVTGKKLTVTCSQNMNHEYMSWYRQDPGLGLRQIYYSMNVEVTDKGDVPEGYKVSRKEKRNFPLILESPSPNQTSLYFCASRRPGPGEKLFFGSGTQLSVL.

This clone was found once. The V and J genes are TRBV7-8 and TRBJ2-3, with D perhaps TRBD2 (6 bases). Germline-derived CDR1 and CDR2 are SGHVS and FQNEAQ. This CDR3 is 16 amino acids long. The V end was cut by 1 base, the J end by 5 bases, with 16 bases between. CDR3 DNA: TGTGCCAGCAGCTTAGACCGAAGGAGGGAGATAGATACGCAGTATTTT. This sequence encodes CASSLDRRREIDTQYF. The full variable domain, rest sourced from reference TRBV7-8 and TRBJ2-3, is GAGVSQSPRYKVAKRGQDVALRCDPISGHVSLFWYQQALGQGPEFLTYFQNEAQLDKSGLPSDRFFAERPEGSVSTLKIQRTQQEDSAVYLCASSLDRRREIDTQYFGPGTRLTVL.

The rearrangement joins TRBV3-1 (or the pseudogene TRBV3-2) to TRBJ1-4; 8 nucleotides match TRBD1. The CDR3 sequence is 13 residues long. The trim removed 4 bases at V and 8 bases at J, leaving 3 bases unmatched. Germline V gives CDR1 LGHDT, CDR2 YNNKEL (reference sequence). CDR3 sequence: CASSPQGGEKLFF. For the CDR3, the DNA is TGTGCCAGCAGCCCACAGGGGGGGGAAAAACTGTTTTTT.

This rearrangement joins TRBV9 to TRBJ2-7; TRBD2 might be the D (6 bases). Trimming pared 0 bases from V and 3 bases from J, leaving 13 bases between. This CDR3 region has 15 residues. Per the germline V gene, CDR1 is SGDLS and CDR2 is YYNGEE. CDR3 in amino acids: CASSVAPGDGYEQYF. CDR3 nucleotide sequence: TGTGCCAGCAGCGTAGCTCCGGGGGACGGCTACGAGCAGTACTTC.